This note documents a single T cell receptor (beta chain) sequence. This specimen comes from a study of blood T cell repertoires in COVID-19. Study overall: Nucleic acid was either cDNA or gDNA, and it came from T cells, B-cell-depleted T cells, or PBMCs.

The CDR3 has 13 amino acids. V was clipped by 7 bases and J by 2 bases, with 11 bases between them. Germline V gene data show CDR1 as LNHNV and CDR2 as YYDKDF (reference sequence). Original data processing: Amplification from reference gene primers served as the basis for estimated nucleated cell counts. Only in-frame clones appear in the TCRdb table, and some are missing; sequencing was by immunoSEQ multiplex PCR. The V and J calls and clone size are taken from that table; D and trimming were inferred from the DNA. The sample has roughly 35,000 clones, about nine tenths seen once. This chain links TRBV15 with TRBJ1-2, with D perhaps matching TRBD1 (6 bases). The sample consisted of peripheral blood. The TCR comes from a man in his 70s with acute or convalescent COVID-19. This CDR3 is CATTFDRNYGYTF. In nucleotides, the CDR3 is TGTGCCACCACATTTGACAGGAACTATGGCTACACCTTC.